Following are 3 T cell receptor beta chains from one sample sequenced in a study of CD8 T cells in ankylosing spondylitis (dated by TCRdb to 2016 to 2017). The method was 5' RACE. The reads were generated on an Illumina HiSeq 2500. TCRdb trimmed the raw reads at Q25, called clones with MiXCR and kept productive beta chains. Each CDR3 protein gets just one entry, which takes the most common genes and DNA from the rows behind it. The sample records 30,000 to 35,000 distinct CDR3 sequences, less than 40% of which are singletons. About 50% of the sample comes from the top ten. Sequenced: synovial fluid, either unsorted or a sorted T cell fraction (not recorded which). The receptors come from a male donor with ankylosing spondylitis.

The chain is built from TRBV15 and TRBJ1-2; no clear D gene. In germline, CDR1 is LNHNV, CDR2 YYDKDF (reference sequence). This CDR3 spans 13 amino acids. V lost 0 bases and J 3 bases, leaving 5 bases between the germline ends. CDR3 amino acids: CATSRDRYYGYTF. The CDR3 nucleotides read TGTGCCACCAGCAGAGACAGATACTATGGCTACACCTTC.

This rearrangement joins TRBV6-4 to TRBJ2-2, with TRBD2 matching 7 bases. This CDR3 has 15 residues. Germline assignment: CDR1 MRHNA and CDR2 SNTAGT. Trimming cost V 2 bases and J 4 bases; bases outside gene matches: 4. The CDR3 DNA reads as TGTGCCAGCAGTGACGGGGGGGAGAGCACCGGGGAGCTGTTTTTT. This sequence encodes CASSDGGESTGELFF.

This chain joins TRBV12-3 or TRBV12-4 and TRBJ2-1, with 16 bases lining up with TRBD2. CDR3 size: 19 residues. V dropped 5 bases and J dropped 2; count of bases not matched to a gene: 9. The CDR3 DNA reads TGTGCCAGCAGTGACCTCGGGACTAGCGGGAGGGTTCCCTACAATGAGCAGTTCTTC. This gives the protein CASSDLGTSGRVPYNEQFF.